This TCR beta chain was observed in a study of shared clonotypes between healthy human individuals. At the level of the study: The plates for each donor numbered three CD4 naive, three CD4 memory, two CD8 naive and one CD8 memory. Points from the study as a whole: Rarefaction revealed incomplete sorted-subset sequencing despite large depth.

A remark on this clone: As yet, its antigen is unknown.

Trimming at V came to 5 bases and at J to 3 bases, leaving 10 bases not matched to a gene. The CDR3 contains 18 residues. Germline V gene sequence: CDR1 MNHEY, CDR2 SMNVEV (reference sequence). Several immunoSEQ plates held equal portions of the genomic DNA taken from each subset. TCRdb's copy holds only in-frame clones and misses some; the assay was immunoSEQ multiplex PCR. The sample has approximately 320,000 clones; over 75% are singletons. Material for sequencing was memory CD8+ T cells sorted from blood. Sample subset: CD45RO+ cells pooled with CCR7-negative TemRA cells. This chain uses TRBV27 with TRBJ2-2; TRBD1 aligns across 12 bases. The TCR originated in a man aged 18 to 29 in good health. This CDR3 reads CASSPGTGGGWDTGELFF. The DNA of the CDR3 is TGTGCCAGCAGTCCCGGGACAGGGGGCGGCTGGGACACCGGGGAGCTGTTTTTT.